This T cell receptor beta chain emerged from a study of T cell repertoires in cytomegalovirus infection. TCRdb processed the reads anew with MiXCR; each CDR3 protein has one entry. Of about 60,000 distinct CDR3 sequences listed, roughly 20% are singletons. About this clonotype itself: Antigen: not known.

The sample in question was CD8+ T cells from cultured PBMCs, obtained from culture after CMV antigen stimulation. The clonotype was recovered from a human donor in good health (CMV status not recorded). Some clones in this sample may be carry-over from other donors' samples.

The CDR3 protein is CASSSLRDTQTPHEQYF. The CDR3 bases are TGTGCCAGCAGTTCACTACGGGACACTCAAACCCCCCACGAGCAGTACTTC. The V call is TRBV12-3 or TRBV12-4, the J call TRBJ2-7, with D tentatively TRBD1 (6 bases). The CDR3 runs 17 residues. V was pared by 4 bases and J by 5 bases, with 24 bases between.